The clone carrying this TCR beta chain appeared a single time. The target antigen is unknown. This sample is part of a study of T cell responses to AZD1222 COVID-19 vaccine. Points from the study as a whole: Epitopes outside B.1.351 and B.1.1.7 mutated regions reportedly drew nearly half of spike TCRs. Among vaccine-associated CD4 TCRs, coverage spanned spike, with dominance at 160-218 and 743-854.

This CDR3 region has 13 residues. Germline V lookup: CDR1 MDHEN, CDR2 SYDVKM. The germline V and J ends were trimmed by 5 bases and 4 bases, with 6 bases remaining between them. The assay was immunoSEQ multiplex PCR, and TCRdb's table has in-frame clones only and misses some. The data show 95,000 to 110,000 clones, about 89% seen once. The starting material was peripheral blood, obtained 28 days after the second dose of the MenACWY control vaccine. The receptor was isolated from an adult who received the MenACWY meningococcal vaccine as a control. This rearrangement joins TRBV28 to TRBJ1-6; no clear D gene. The CDR3 bases are TGTGCCAGCAGTCCCGAGTATAATTCACCCCTCCACTTT. Protein: CASSPEYNSPLHF.